This T cell receptor (beta chain) was found in a study of blood T cells in healthy people across ages. Whole-study results and caveats: Long-lived donors had more naive CD4+ cells and higher diversity than aged donors.

CDR1 and CDR2 from the germline V gene are MDHEN and SYDVKM. V shed 6 bases and J 11 bases; nucleotides not matched to a gene: 17. The CDR3 has 17 residues. A J-beta primer mix and a sample-barcoded 5' primer were used in a second PCR of about 7 to 12 cycles. In TCRdb, the 5' RACE reads were re-called with MiXCR into one record per CDR3 protein. The data hold fewer than 750,000 distinct CDR3 sequences, with roughly half observed a single time. Each donor gave roughly 9.1 milliliters of peripheral blood. A minimum of 6 micrograms of total RNA was extracted per sample. A word on this clonotype: The antigen remains unidentified.

The sequencing sample was made of blood. This clonotype was obtained from a woman aged 80 or over in good health. J is TRBJ2-5 and V is TRBV28; 14 bases are shared with TRBD2. CDR3 region: CASRYLLGTSGSDEQYF. The CDR3 nucleotides read TGTGCCAGCAGGTACCTTTTAGGGACTAGCGGGAGTGATGAGCAGTACTTC.